Listed below are T cell receptor beta chains from one sample, sequenced in a study of T cell responses to AZD1222 COVID-19 vaccine. Assay used: immunoSEQ multiplex PCR; TCRdb lists only in-frame clones, some missing. The table has about 120,000 clones, around 93% seen once. Sequenced material: peripheral blood, taken on day 0 of AZD1222 vaccination. Receptor source: an adult in good health. CDR3s include the opening cysteine and the closing phenylalanine or tryptophan. Fields, in order: V gene, clone size, J gene, D gene, CDR3 DNA, CDR3 protein. The D gene is left open where the match is weak. Clone size, where shown, is once, few, many, or a class for clones that have expanded.

V: TRBV19; size: once; J: TRBJ1-2; D: -; DNA: TGTGCCAGTTTTGGGGCCGGTTATGGCTACACCTTC; CDR3: CASFGAGYGYTF
V: TRBV18; size: -; J: TRBJ2-5; D: -; DNA: TGTGCCAGCTCACCGAGCGGAGAGACCCAGTACTTC; CDR3: CASSPSGETQYF
V: TRBV19; size: -; J: TRBJ2-1; D: -; DNA: TGTGCCAGTAGTATTAACTACAATGAGCAGTTCTTC; CDR3: CASSINYNEQFF
V: TRBV15; size: -; J: TRBJ1-1; D: -; DNA: TGTGCCACCAGCAGAGATCAGGGGAAAGACACTGAAGCTTTCTTT; CDR3: CATSRDQGKDTEAFF
V: TRBV19; size: -; J: TRBJ1-5; D: TRBD1; DNA: TGTGCCAGTAGCAGACCGACAGGGGTCAATCAGCCCCAGCATTTT; CDR3: CASSRPTGVNQPQHF
V: TRBV9; size: -; J: TRBJ1-2; D: -; DNA: TGTGCCAGCAGCGTAGATGGCAGGAAGAACTATGGCTACACCTTC; CDR3: CASSVDGRKNYGYTF
V: TRBV2; size: -; J: TRBJ1-1; D: TRBD1; DNA: TGTGCCAGCAGTGAGCCAAAAACAGGGGGCAAAGCTTTCTTT; CDR3: CASSEPKTGGKAFF
V: TRBV9; size: -; J: TRBJ1-1; D: -; DNA: TGTGCCAGCAGCGTAAGCCCCACGAGGCTTGTGACTGAAGCTTTCTTT; CDR3: CASSVSPTRLVTEAFF
V: TRBV24-1; size: -; J: TRBJ2-2; D: -; DNA: TGTGCCACCAGTGATTTGGTCGGGGAGCTGTTTTTT; CDR3: CATSDLVGELFF
V: TRBV30; size: -; J: TRBJ1-5; D: -; DNA: TGTGCCTGGAGCGGACCATTTCAAGGTCAGCCCCAGCATTTT; CDR3: CAWSGPFQGQPQHF
V: TRBV7-2; size: -; J: TRBJ1-3; D: -; DNA: TGTGCCAGCAGCTTTGACCAGAGATCTGGAAACACCATATATTTT; CDR3: CASSFDQRSGNTIYF
V: TRBV18; size: -; J: TRBJ2-7; D: TRBD1; DNA: TGTGCCAGCTCACCGGACAGGGGGAGCTCCTACGAGCAGTACTTC; CDR3: CASSPDRGSSYEQYF
V: TRBV6-1; size: -; J: TRBJ2-7; D: TRBD2; DNA: TGTGCCAGCAGTGAGATAGCGGGATCCTCCTACGAGCAGTACTTC; CDR3: CASSEIAGSSYEQYF
V: TRBV4-3; size: -; J: TRBJ1-4; D: -; DNA: TGCGCCAGCAGCCCTAATATGGGACGGCCTAATGAAAAACTGTTTTTT; CDR3: CASSPNMGRPNEKLFF
V: TRBV6-5; size: -; J: TRBJ1-2; D: -; DNA: TGTGCCAGCAAGTCCGGCTATGGCTACACCTTC; CDR3: CASKSGYGYTF
V: TRBV28; size: -; J: TRBJ2-1; D: TRBD1; DNA: TGTGCCAGCTACCCCGGACAGGGGTTCGCGAATGAGCAGTTCTTC; CDR3: CASYPGQGFANEQFF
V: TRBV27; size: -; J: TRBJ2-6; D: -; DNA: TGTGCCAGCAGTTTCGCGGGGTCTGGGGCCAACGTCCTGACTTTC; CDR3: CASSFAGSGANVLTF
V: TRBV28; size: -; J: TRBJ1-5; D: TRBD1; DNA: TGTGCCAGCCGACAGGGGGATCAGCCCCAGCATTTT; CDR3: CASRQGDQPQHF
V: TRBV28; size: -; J: TRBJ1-5; D: TRBD1; DNA: TGTGCCAGCATTACGACAGGGGGTATAGGACAGCCCCAGCATTTT; CDR3: CASITTGGIGQPQHF
V: TRBV10-1; size: -; J: TRBJ1-1; D: -; DNA: TGCGCCAGCGCCCCAGGGTTGCACACTGAAGCTTTCTTT; CDR3: CASAPGLHTEAFF
V: TRBV19; size: -; J: TRBJ1-1; D: -; DNA: TGTGCCAGTAGTACCCCACGGGGAGGTCGCGGAGCTTTCTTT; CDR3: CASSTPRGGRGAFF
V: TRBV4-3; size: once; J: TRBJ1-2; D: TRBD1; DNA: TGCGCCAGCAGCCCCACAAGGACAGGGACCTATGGCTACACCTTC; CDR3: CASSPTRTGTYGYTF
V: TRBV11-2; size: -; J: TRBJ2-7; D: TRBD1; DNA: TGTGCCAGCACACCCTACTCGACAGGGGGCCCCTACGAGCAGTACTTC; CDR3: CASTPYSTGGPYEQYF
V: TRBV29-1; size: once; J: TRBJ2-5; D: -; DNA: TGCAGCGTTTACCCCATCGACAGAGACCAAGAGACCCAGTACTTC; CDR3: CSVYPIDRDQETQYF
V: TRBV11-2; size: -; J: TRBJ1-6; D: -; DNA: TGTGCCAGCAGCCTAGGTGAGGGTTTGGCCTCACCCCTCCACTTT; CDR3: CASSLGEGLASPLHF
V: TRBV18; size: -; J: TRBJ2-1; D: -; DNA: TGTGCCAGCTCACCACCGACAGGGAGGGGGTACAATGAGCAGTTCTTC; CDR3: CASSPPTGRGYNEQFF
V: TRBV7-9; size: -; J: TRBJ1-5; D: -; DNA: TGTGCCAGCAGCTTACTGGGGGGGGAACAGCCCCAGCATTTT; CDR3: CASSLLGGEQPQHF
V: TRBV24-1; size: -; J: TRBJ1-2; D: -; DNA: TGTGCCACCAGTGATTCCAGAGTTAACTATGGCTACACCTTC; CDR3: CATSDSRVNYGYTF
V: TRBV15; size: -; J: TRBJ2-4; D: TRBD2; DNA: TGTGCCACCAGCAGAGATACTTCGGGACTACTGAAAAACATTCAGTACTTC; CDR3: CATSRDTSGLLKNIQYF
V: TRBV12-3/TRBV12-4; size: -; J: TRBJ1-1; D: -; DNA: TGTGCCAGCAGTCCCCCCAAGAACACTGAAGCTTTCTTT; CDR3: CASSPPKNTEAFF
V: TRBV5-4; size: -; J: TRBJ2-3; D: -; DNA: TGTGCCAGCAGCTTGGTTTCAGGTGGAGATACGCAGTATTTT; CDR3: CASSLVSGGDTQYF
V: TRBV3-1/TRBV3-2; size: -; J: TRBJ2-1; D: TRBD2; DNA: TGTGCCAGCAGATCTAGCGGGGGGGGTTCGGTGTTCTTC; CDR3: CASRSSGGGSVFF
V: TRBV19; size: -; J: TRBJ1-6; D: -; DNA: TGTGCCAGTAGCTTATTGGATGGTTCACCCCTCCACTTT; CDR3: CASSLLDGSPLHF
V: TRBV30; size: -; J: TRBJ2-3; D: -; DNA: TGTGCCTCGAACAAGGCGGCGGATACGCAGTATTTT; CDR3: CASNKAADTQYF
V: TRBV28; size: -; J: TRBJ2-3; D: -; DNA: TGTGCCAGCAGAACAGCGACAGATACGCAGTATTTT; CDR3: CASRTATDTQYF
V: TRBV27; size: -; J: TRBJ2-7; D: -; DNA: TGTGCCAGCAGTTTATCGTTGCAGGGATGGGAGCAGTACTTC; CDR3: CASSLSLQGWEQYF
V: TRBV6-2/TRBV6-3; size: once; J: TRBJ2-5; D: -; DNA: TGTGCCAGCAGTTATGGGAAGAAAGAGACCCAGTACTTC; CDR3: CASSYGKKETQYF
V: TRBV19; size: -; J: TRBJ1-4; D: -; DNA: TGTGCCAGTAGTATTTGGTACAGAGCAACTAATGAAAAACTGTTTTTT; CDR3: CASSIWYRATNEKLFF
V: TRBV3-1/TRBV3-2; size: -; J: TRBJ2-4; D: -; DNA: TGTGCCAGCAGCCAAGTTCCCCTCGGAGCCAGAGGTCCCATTCAGTACTTC; CDR3: CASSQVPLGARGPIQYF
V: TRBV2; size: -; J: TRBJ2-5; D: TRBD2; DNA: TGTGCCGGGGGACTAGCGGCGCAAGAGACCCAGTACTTC; CDR3: CAGGLAAQETQYF
V: TRBV10-3; size: -; J: TRBJ2-7; D: -; DNA: TGTGCCATCAGCGCCGCGGGCGAGCAGTACTTC; CDR3: CAISAAGEQYF
V: TRBV19; size: -; J: TRBJ1-2; D: -; DNA: TGTGCCAGTAGTCCGGGGGCTGGCTACACCTTC; CDR3: CASSPGAGYTF
V: TRBV29-1; size: many; J: TRBJ2-7; D: TRBD2; DNA: TGCAGCGTCCAGACACTAGCGGGAGGGTATGGTTACGAGCAGTACTTC; CDR3: CSVQTLAGGYGYEQYF
V: TRBV2; size: once; J: TRBJ2-5; D: -; DNA: TGTGCCAGTCTAGCTGGGGGAGAGACCCAGTACTTC; CDR3: CASLAGGETQYF
V: TRBV5-4; size: -; J: TRBJ1-2; D: TRBD1; DNA: TGTGCCAGCAGCTTGGGTCCCGGACAGGTTCTTGGCTACACCTTC; CDR3: CASSLGPGQVLGYTF
V: TRBV4-1; size: -; J: TRBJ2-7; D: TRBD1; DNA: TGCGCCAGCAGCCAAGTGGGCGGGACAGGGGAGTACGAGCAGTACTTC; CDR3: CASSQVGGTGEYEQYF
V: TRBV29-1; size: -; J: TRBJ1-2; D: -; DNA: TGCAGCGTTGAAGGGAGTAACTATGGCTACACCTTC; CDR3: CSVEGSNYGYTF
V: TRBV11-2; size: many; J: TRBJ2-2; D: -; DNA: TGTGCCAGCAGCTTGGCAGGGTCCATGGCCGGGGAGCTGTTTTTT; CDR3: CASSLAGSMAGELFF
V: TRBV9; size: -; J: TRBJ1-1; D: -; DNA: TGTGCCAGCAGCGTAGCGCTGAACAGCGACACTGAAGCTTTCTTT; CDR3: CASSVALNSDTEAFF
V: TRBV5-3; size: -; J: TRBJ1-5; D: -; DNA: TGTGCCACCAAGCTTGGAAAGGGGGATCAGCCCCAGCATTTT; CDR3: CATKLGKGDQPQHF
V: TRBV6-6; size: -; J: TRBJ2-7; D: -; DNA: TGTGCCAGCAGCGCAGGGACTCTGGCCTACGAGCAGTACTTC; CDR3: CASSAGTLAYEQYF
V: TRBV5-6; size: -; J: TRBJ1-4; D: -; DNA: TGTGCCAGCAGCTTGGTGGGATCCAGTGAAAAACTGTTTTTT; CDR3: CASSLVGSSEKLFF
V: TRBV13; size: -; J: TRBJ2-7; D: -; DNA: TGTGCCAGCAGCTTAGGAGGGAAAGAGCAGTACTTC; CDR3: CASSLGGKEQYF
V: TRBV9; size: once; J: TRBJ2-1; D: -; DNA: TGTGCCAGCAGCGTAGAAGGGGGAGGGGTCAATGAGCAGTTCTTC; CDR3: CASSVEGGGVNEQFF
V: TRBV15; size: -; J: TRBJ1-5; D: -; DNA: TGTGCCACCAGCAACGACAGGTTAAATCAGCCCCAGCATTTT; CDR3: CATSNDRLNQPQHF